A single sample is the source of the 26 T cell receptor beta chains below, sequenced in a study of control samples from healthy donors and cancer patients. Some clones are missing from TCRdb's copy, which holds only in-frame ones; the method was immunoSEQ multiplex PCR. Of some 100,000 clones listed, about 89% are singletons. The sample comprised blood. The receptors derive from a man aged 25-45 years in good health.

CDR3 protein: CASSSPGWPQHF. The CDR3 coding sequence is TGTGCCAGCAGCTCACCAGGGTGGCCCCAGCATTTT. V usage is TRBV7-9 and J usage is TRBJ1-5; possible D gene TRBD1, 5 bases. The germline gives CDR1 SEHNR, CDR2 FQNEAQ (reference sequence). There are 12 residues in the CDR3. The V and J ends lost 4 bases and 9 bases respectively, with 10 bases between them.

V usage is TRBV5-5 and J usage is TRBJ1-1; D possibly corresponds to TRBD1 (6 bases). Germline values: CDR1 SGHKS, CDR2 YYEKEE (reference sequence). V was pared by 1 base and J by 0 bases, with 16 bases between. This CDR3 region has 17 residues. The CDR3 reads CASSLYGARGMNTEAFF. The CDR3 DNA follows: TGTGCCAGCAGCTTGTACGGGGCGAGGGGGATGAACACTGAAGCTTTCTTT.

The CDR3, as DNA: TGCGCCAGCAGCCACGGGGACAGGGTGAACACTGAAGCTTTCTTT. This translates into CASSHGDRVNTEAFF. This sequence joins TRBV4-3 and TRBJ1-1; TRBD1 agrees at 9 bases. The CDR3 spans 15 residues. CDR1 is LGHNA and CDR2 is YSLEER in the germline V gene. Trimming cost V 3 bases and J 0 bases; bases outside gene matches: 2.

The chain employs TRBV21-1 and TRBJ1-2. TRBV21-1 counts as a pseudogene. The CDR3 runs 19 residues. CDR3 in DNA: TGTGCCAGCAGCAATGGAGTAGGAGGACCATGGCCGGTTAACTATGGCTACACCTTC. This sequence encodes CASSNGVGGPWPVNYGYTF.

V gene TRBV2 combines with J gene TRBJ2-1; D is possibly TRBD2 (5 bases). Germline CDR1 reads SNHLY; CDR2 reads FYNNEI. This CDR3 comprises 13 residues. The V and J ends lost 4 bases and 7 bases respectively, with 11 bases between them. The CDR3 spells CASSVGRLNEQFF. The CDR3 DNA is TGTGCCAGCAGTGTAGGCAGACTAAATGAGCAGTTCTTC.

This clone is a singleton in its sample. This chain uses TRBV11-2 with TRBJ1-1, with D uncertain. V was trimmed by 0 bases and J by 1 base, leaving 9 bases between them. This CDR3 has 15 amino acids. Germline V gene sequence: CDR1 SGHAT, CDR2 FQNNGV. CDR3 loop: CASSLDLRTNTEAFF. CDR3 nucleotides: TGTGCCAGCAGCTTAGATCTGAGGACGAACACTGAAGCTTTCTTT.

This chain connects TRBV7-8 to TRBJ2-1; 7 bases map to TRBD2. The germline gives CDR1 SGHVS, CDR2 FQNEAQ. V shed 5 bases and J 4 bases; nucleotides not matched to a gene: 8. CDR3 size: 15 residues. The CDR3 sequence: CASSKAASGYNEQFF. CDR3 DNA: TGTGCCAGCAGCAAAGCGGCTAGCGGATACAATGAGCAGTTCTTC.

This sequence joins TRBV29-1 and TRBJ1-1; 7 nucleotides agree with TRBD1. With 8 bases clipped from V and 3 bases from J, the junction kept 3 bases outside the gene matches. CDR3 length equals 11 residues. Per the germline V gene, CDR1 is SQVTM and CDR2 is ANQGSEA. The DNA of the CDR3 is TGCAGCACCAGGGGGGACACTGAAGCTTTCTTT. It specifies CSTRGDTEAFF.

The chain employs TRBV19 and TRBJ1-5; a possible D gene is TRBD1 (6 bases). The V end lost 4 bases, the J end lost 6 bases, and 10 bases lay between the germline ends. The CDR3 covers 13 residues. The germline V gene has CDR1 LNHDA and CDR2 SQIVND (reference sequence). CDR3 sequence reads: CASSTDRIQPQHF. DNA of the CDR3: TGTGCCAGTAGTACCGACAGGATTCAGCCCCAGCATTTT.

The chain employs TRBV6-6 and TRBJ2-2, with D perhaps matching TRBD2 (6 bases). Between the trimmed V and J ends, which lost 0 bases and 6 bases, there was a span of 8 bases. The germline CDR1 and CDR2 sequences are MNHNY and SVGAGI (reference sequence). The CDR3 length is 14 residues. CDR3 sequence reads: CASSYSREAGELFF. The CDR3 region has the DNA TGTGCCAGCAGTTACTCGAGGGAGGCCGGGGAGCTGTTTTTT.

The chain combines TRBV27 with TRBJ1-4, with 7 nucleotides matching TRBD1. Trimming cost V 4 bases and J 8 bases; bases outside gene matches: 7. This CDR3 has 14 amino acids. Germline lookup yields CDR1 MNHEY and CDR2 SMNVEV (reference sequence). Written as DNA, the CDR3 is TGTGCCAGCAGTTACGACAGGGTTGGGGAAAAACTGTTTTTT. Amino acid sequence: CASSYDRVGEKLFF.

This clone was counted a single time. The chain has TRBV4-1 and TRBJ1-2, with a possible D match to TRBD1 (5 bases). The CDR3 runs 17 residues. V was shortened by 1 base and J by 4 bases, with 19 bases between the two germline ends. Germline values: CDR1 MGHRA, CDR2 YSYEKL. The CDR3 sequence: CASSQAGGGGGLYGYTF. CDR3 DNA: TGCGCCAGCAGCCAAGCGGGCGGGGGGGGAGGACTCTATGGCTACACCTTC.

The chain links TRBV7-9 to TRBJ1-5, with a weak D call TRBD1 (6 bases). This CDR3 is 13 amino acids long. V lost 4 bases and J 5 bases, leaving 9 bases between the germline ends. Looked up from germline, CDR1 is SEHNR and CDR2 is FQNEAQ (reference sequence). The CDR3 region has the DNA TGTGCCAGCAGCTCACAGGGCTATCAGCCCCAGCATTTT. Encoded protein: CASSSQGYQPQHF.

CDR3 bases: TGCGCCAGCAGCTTGGGGGGGAGGGGGAGCTCCTACAATGAGCAGTTCTTC. This translates into CASSLGGRGSSYNEQFF. This chain links TRBV5-1 with TRBJ2-1, with D maybe TRBD2 (7 bases). The CDR3 consists of 17 residues. Germline CDR1 is SGHRS and CDR2 is YFSETQ. The germline V and J ends were trimmed by 0 bases and 0 bases, with 13 bases remaining between them.

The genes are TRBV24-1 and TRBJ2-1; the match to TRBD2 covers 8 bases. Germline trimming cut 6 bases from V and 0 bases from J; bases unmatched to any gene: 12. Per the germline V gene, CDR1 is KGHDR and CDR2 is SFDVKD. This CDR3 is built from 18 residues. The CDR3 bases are TGTGCCACCAGTCCTGACTCCCTAGCGGGTAGCTCCTACAATGAGCAGTTCTTC. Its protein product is CATSPDSLAGSSYNEQFF.

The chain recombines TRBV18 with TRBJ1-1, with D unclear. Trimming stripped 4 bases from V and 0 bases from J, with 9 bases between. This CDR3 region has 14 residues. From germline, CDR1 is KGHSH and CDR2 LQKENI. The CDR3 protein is CASSQIEMNTEAFF. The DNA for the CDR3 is TGTGCCAGCTCACAAATCGAGATGAACACTGAAGCTTTCTTT.

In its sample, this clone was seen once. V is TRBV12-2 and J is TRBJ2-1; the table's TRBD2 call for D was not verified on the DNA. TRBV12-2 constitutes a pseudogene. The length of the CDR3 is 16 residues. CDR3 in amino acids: CASRPLTLAAYNEQFF. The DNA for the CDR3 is TGTGCAAGTCGCCCTCTTACCCTAGCGGCCTACAATGAGCAGTTCTTC.

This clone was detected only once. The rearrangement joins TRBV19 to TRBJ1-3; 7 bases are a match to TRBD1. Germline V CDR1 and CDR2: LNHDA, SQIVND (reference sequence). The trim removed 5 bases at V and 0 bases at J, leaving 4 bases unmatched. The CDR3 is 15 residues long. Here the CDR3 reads CASSRAGGSGNTIYF. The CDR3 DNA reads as TGTGCCAGTAGTCGGGCAGGGGGCTCTGGAAACACCATATATTTT.

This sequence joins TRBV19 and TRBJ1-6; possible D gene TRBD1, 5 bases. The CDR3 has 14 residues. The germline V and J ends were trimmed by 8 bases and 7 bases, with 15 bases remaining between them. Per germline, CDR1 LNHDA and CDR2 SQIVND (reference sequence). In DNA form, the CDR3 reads TGTGCCAGTCAATACGGGACGGTAAATTCACCCCTCCACTTT. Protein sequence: CASQYGTVNSPLHF.

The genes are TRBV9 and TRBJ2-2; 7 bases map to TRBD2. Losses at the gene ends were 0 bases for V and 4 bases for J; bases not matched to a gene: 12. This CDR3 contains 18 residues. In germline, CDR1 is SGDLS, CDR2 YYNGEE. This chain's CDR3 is CASSVDPGGGKGTGELFF. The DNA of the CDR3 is TGTGCCAGCAGCGTAGACCCTGGGGGGGGGAAGGGCACCGGGGAGCTGTTTTTT.

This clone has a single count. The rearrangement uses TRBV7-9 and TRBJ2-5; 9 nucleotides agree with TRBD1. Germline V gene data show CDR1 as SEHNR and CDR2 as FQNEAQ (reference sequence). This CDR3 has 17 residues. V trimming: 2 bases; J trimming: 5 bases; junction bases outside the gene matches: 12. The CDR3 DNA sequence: TGTGCCAGCAGCTTATCATCCTACAGGGGGCGCGGGGAGACCCAGTACTTC. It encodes CASSLSSYRGRGETQYF.

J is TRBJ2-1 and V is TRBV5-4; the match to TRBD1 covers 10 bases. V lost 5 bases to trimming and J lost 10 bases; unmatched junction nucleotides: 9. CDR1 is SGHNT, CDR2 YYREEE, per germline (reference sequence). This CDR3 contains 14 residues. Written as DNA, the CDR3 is TGTGCCAGCAGTCGACAGGGGGCCGTCCGAGAGCAGTTCTTC. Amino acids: CASSRQGAVREQFF.

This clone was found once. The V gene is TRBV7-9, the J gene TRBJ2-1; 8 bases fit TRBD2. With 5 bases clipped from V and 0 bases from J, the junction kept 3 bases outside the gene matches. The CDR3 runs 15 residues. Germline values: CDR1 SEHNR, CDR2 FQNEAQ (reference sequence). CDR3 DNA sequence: TGTGCCAGCAGCGGCGGGGGGAGCTCCTACAATGAGCAGTTCTTC. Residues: CASSGGGSSYNEQFF.

CDR3 sequence: CATSSDLRRTDEQYF. In DNA form, the CDR3 reads TGTGCCACCAGCAGCGACCTTCGACGGACGGACGAGCAGTACTTC. This chain joins TRBV15 and TRBJ2-7; no reliable D call. CDR1 and CDR2 (germline): LNHNV, YYDKDF (reference sequence). The V end lost 3 bases, the J end lost 5 bases, and 17 bases lay between the germline ends. The CDR3 extends over 15 amino acids.

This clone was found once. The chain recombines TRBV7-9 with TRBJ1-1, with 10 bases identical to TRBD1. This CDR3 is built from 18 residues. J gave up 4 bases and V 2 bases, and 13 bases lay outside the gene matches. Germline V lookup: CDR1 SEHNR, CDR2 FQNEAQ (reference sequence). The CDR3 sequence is CASSLQDRGLGIGTEAFF. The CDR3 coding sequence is TGTGCCAGCAGCTTACAAGACAGGGGGCTAGGGATAGGCACTGAAGCTTTCTTT.

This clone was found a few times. CDR3 region: CASSLLRYEQYF. CDR3 bases: TGTGCCAGCAGCCTATTGAGATACGAGCAGTACTTC. The chain has TRBV6-2 or TRBV6-3 and TRBJ2-7, with no clear D. The CDR3 spans 12 residues. Trimming removed 6 bases from V and 4 bases from J, with 10 bases in between. Germline CDR1 and CDR2: MNHEY and SVGEGT.